This T cell receptor beta chain was captured by sequencing in a study of blood T cell repertoires in COVID-19. Data came from immunoSEQ multiplex PCR; TCRdb stores just in-frame clones and leaves some out. Among some 140,000 clones, roughly 72% were seen once, and the ten largest hold 10% to 13%. The V and J ends lost 3 bases and 3 bases, in that order; junction bases with no gene match: 5. This CDR3 region has 15 residues. Germline V gene data show CDR1 as SGHRS and CDR2 as YFSETQ. The sequenced sample was peripheral blood. The chain employs TRBV5-1 and TRBJ2-5, with 10 bases aligning to TRBD1. The sequence came from a human donor in a cohort sampled during active COVID-19. CDR3 loop: CASSSGTGVKETQYF. The CDR3 region has the DNA TGCGCCAGCAGCTCCGGGACAGGGGTGAAAGAGACCCAGTACTTC.